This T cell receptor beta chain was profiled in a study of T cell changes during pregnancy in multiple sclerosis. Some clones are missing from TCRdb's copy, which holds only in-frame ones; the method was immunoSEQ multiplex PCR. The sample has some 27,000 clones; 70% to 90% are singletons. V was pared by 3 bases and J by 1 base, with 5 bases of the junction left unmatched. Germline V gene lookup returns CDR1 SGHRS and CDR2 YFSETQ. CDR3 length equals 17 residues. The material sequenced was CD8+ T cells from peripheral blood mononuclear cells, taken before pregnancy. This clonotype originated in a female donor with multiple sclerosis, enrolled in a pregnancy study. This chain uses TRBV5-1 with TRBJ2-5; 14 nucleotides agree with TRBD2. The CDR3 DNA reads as TGCGCCAGCAGCTCCCTGGGACTAGCGGGGGCCCAAGAGACCCAGTACTTC. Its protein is CASSSLGLAGAQETQYF.